Below, 3 T cell receptor beta chains from the same sample are listed, as sequenced in a study of shared clonotypes between healthy human individuals. Assay: immunoSEQ multiplex PCR; the TCRdb copy retains only in-frame clones and omits some. The sample lists approximately 530,000 clones, around 96% occurring once. The source material was naive CD4+ T cells sorted from blood. Subset: CD45RA+ positively selected. The receptors here all came from a woman aged 25 to 39 in good health.

The chain uses TRBV2 and TRBJ2-7; possibly TRBD2 for D (5 bases). Germline values: CDR1 SNHLY, CDR2 FYNNEI. This CDR3 has 13 amino acids. V was clipped by 3 bases and J by 6 bases, with 12 bases between them. CDR3 protein: CASSDRGLAEQYF. As DNA, the CDR3 is TGTGCCAGCAGTGATCGTGGACTTGCCGAGCAGTACTTC.

The V call is TRBV11-2, the J call TRBJ2-1; TRBD2 agrees at 11 bases. Unmatched junction bases numbered 2, after V lost 5 bases and J lost 5 bases. The CDR3 runs to 14 residues. Germline CDR1 SGHAT, CDR2 FQNNGV. The CDR3 DNA follows: TGTGCCAGCAGCCGGGGACTAGCGGACAATGAGCAGTTCTTC. This encodes CASSRGLADNEQFF.

The V and J genes are TRBV28 and TRBJ2-3; D uncertain. V shed 7 bases and J shed 1 base, with 18 bases lying between them. The length of the CDR3 is 16 residues. The germline CDR1 and CDR2 sequences are MDHEN and SYDVKM. This chain's CDR3 is CASNTLDLHGTDTQYF. CDR3 coding DNA: TGTGCCAGCAATACCCTAGACCTCCACGGCACAGATACGCAGTATTTT.